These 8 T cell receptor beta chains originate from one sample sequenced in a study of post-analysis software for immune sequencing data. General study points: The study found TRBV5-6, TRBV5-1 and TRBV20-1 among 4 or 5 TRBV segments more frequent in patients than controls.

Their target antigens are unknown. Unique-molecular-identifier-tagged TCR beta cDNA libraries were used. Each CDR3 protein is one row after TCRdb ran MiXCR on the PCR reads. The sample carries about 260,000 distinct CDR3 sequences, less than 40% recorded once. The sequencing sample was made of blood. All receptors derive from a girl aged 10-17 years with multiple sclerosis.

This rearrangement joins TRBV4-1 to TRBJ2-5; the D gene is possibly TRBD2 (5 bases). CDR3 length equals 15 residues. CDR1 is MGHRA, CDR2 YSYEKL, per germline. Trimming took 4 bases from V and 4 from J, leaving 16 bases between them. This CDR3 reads CASSPPGEGLETQYF. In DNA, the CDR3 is TGCGCCAGCAGCCCTCCCGGGGAAGGTCTAGAGACCCAGTACTTC.

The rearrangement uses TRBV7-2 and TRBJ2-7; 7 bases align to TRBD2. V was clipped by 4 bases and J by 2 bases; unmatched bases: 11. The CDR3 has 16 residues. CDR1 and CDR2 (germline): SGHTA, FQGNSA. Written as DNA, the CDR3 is TGTGCCAGCAGCTCTTACCCGCTAGCGGACCCCTACGAGCAGTACTTC. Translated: CASSSYPLADPYEQYF.

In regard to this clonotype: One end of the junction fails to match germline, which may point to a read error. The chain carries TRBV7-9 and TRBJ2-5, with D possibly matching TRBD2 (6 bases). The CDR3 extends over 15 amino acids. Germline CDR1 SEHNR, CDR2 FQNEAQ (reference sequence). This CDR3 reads CASSLGLAGTETQYF. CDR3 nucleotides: TGCGCCAGCAGCTTGGGTCTCGCGGGAACAGAGACCCAGTACTTC.

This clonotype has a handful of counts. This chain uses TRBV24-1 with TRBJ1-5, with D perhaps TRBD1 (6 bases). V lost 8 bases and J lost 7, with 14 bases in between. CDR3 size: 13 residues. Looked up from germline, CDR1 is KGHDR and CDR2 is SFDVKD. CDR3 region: CATNRQAEQPQHF. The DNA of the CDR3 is TGTGCCACCAATAGACAGGCAGAGCAGCCCCAGCATTTT.

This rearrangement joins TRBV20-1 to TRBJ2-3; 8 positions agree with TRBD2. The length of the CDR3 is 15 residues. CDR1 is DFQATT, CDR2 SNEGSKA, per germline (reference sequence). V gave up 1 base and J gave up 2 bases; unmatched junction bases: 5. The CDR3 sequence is CSARGRGRSTDTQYF. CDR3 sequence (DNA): TGCAGTGCTAGAGGACGCGGGAGGTCCACAGATACGCAGTATTTT.

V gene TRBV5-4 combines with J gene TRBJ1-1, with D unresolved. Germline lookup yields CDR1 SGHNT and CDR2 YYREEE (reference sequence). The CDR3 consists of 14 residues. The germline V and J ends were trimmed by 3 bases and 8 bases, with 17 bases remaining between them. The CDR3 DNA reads TGTGCCAGCAGCTCGACGTCTGCCTTAAGGGAAGCTTTCTTT. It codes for CASSSTSALREAFF.

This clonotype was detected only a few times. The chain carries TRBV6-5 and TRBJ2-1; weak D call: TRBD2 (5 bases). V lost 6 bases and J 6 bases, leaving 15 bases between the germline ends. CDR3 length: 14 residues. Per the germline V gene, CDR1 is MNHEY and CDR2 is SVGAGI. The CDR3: CASRATAEANEQFF. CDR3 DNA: TGTGCCAGCAGAGCCACGGCGGAGGCCAATGAGCAGTTCTTC.

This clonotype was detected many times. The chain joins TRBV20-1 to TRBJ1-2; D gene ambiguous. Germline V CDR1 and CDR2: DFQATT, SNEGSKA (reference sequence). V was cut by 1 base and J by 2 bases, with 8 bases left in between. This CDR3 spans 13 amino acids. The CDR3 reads CSARATANYGYTF. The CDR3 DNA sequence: TGCAGTGCTAGAGCTACAGCCAACTATGGCTACACCTTC.